Reported below is one TCR beta chain. The antigen remains unidentified. This entry comes from a study of cytomegalovirus exposure and HLA in healthy donors. Trimming took 1 base from V and 0 from J; bases not matched to a gene: 2. The CDR3 spans 16 residues. CDR1 is SGHVS and CDR2 is FQNEAQ in the germline V gene. This PCR relied on a set of 60 Vbeta primers and 13 Jbeta primers. Profiled with immunoSEQ multiplex PCR; TCRdb holds only in-frame clones, not every one. The sample yields 220,000 or so clones, about 74% seen once. Overall study results and limits: In a later analysis, several top co-occurrence clusters appeared linked to parvovirus B19, influenza, CMV and Epstein-Barr virus. The likely origin of a cluster of highly shared sequence variants was a sequencing artifact. In a later analysis, a missense DCLRE1C variant was linked to TCR beta V- and J-gene trimming.

Sequenced material: PBMCs. The rearrangement joins TRBV7-8 to TRBJ2-4; the match to TRBD2 covers 8 bases. The sequence was collected from a woman aged 25 to 45 in good health and CMV-seronegative. Here the CDR3 reads CASSLEAGGAKNIQYF. The CDR3 nucleotides read TGTGCCAGCAGCTTAGAGGCGGGAGGAGCCAAAAACATTCAGTACTTC.